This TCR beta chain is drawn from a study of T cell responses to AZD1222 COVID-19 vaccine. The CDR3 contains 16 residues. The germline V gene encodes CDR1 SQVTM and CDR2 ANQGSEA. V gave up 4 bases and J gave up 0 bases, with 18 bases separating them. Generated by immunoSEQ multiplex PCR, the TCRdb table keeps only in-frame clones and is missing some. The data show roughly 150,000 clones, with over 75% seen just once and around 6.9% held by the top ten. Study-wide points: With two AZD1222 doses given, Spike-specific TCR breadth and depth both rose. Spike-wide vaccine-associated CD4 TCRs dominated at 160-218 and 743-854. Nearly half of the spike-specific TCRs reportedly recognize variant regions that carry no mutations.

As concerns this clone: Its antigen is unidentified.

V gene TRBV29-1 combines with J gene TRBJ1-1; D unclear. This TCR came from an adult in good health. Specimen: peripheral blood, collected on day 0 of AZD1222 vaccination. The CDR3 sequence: CSVVGQPGQLNTEAFF. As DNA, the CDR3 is TGCAGCGTTGTAGGGCAGCCGGGTCAACTGAACACTGAAGCTTTCTTT.